This T cell receptor beta chain is from a study of OX40 agonist ivuxolimab in advanced cancers. Study-wide context: A male proportion of 70% to 90% was recorded, with mean age approximately 57 years and range roughly 23 to 79. It was permissible to have had prior anti-PD-1, anti-PD-L1 or anti-CTLA-4 therapy, and around 40% had some.

The germline gives CDR1 SGHTA, CDR2 FQGTGA. V shed 5 bases and J 2 bases; nucleotides not matched to a gene: 6. CDR3 length: 16 residues. Assay used: immunoSEQ multiplex PCR; TCRdb lists only in-frame clones, some missing. The table records 50,000 to 75,000 clones, 75% to 90% of them present only once. The sequencing here drew on CD4+ or CD8+ T cells sorted from blood, taken in a trial of the OX40 agonist ivuxolimab. The chain carries TRBV7-3 and TRBJ2-1; 10 bases align to TRBD2. The sequence was collected from an adult with an advanced solid tumor such as melanoma, head and neck, liver or kidney cancer. CDR3 amino acids: CASSPQSGGAYNEQFF. The CDR3, as DNA: TGTGCCAGCAGCCCCCAAAGCGGGGGGGCCTACAATGAGCAGTTCTTC.